The T cell receptor beta chain under discussion was sequenced for a study of cytomegalovirus exposure and HLA in healthy donors (dated by TCRdb to about 2017). In the study overall: According to an earlier analysis of around 600 of the donors, roughly 180 million T cells yielded 100 million or so unique TCR beta sequences and around 280 Gb of sequence data. Approximately 300 gigabases of sequencing data and approximately 84 million unique TCR sequences were included in an early release covering about 700 HLA-typed donors. The genetic ancestry cluster associated with self-reported Caucasian donors included over 80% of the roughly 400 genotyped donors. The aim of the study was to test whether cataloging public T cell receptors could identify signatures of past pathogen exposure. The study used immunosequencing to profile the T cell repertoires of 670 or so subjects and linked those repertoires to cytomegalovirus serostatus. Along with the approximately 700-subject first cohort, a separate validation cohort of more than 90 different subjects was used. To predict cytomegalovirus infection status, the study combined high-throughput TCR immunosequencing, statistical association of individual TCRs with disease status, and machine learning. A later analysis re-examined previously published TCR beta repertoires from 500 to 700 donors and added high-resolution HLA genotyping to investigate patterns of TCR occurrence. The later analysis used no new phenotypic data to find candidate immune exposures, relying instead on TCR beta sequences and their occurrence across donors. An earlier analysis of around 540 of the donors applied high-throughput TCR beta sequencing to assess whether each TCR beta V gene segment acted as functional or pseudogenic. Donor age, sex, ethnicity and CMV serostatus were collected together with the repertoire data. A later genetic analysis used genome-wide SNP genotypes for about 65% of the 666 donors, treating that subset as a discovery cohort. All discovery cohort repertoires had been generated on a single sequencing platform. Class I and class II HLA loci were covered by the typing at four-digit resolution. Typing coverage differed by locus: A, B, C, DRB1 and DQB1 were typed in about 629-630 donors, DQA1 in about 510, DPA1 in 600 to 610, and DPB1 in roughly 470. Roughly five DR-DQ haplotypes were handled as single units for association and clustering, since linkage in the cohort was strong. On average, around 230,000 unique TCR beta nucleotide sequences were sequenced per donor among 398 genotyped donors of the cohort, with 15% to 20% of those sequences being non-productive. Study-wide conclusions, independent of this receptor: According to the authors, the approach could potentially be generalized to other disease states and immunological phenotypes. The sequencing pipeline was judged likely to have produced a cluster of highly shared sequence variants as a technical artifact. The cohort was sequenced for TCR beta chains only, and without alpha or paired-chain data the features that could be detected were limited. Three of the identified cytomegalovirus-associated TCR beta chains were confirmed in vitro to be specific for cytomegalovirus antigens. A later analysis found that HLA-associated TCR beta chains were more clonally expanded and had lower generation probabilities than equally common non-associated chains. A further reported finding was that TCR beta sequences accurately predicted the HLA-A and HLA-B alleles for most subjects in the first cohort. V-gene and J-gene trimming of TCR beta chains was associated with a missense DCLRE1C variant in a later genetic analysis, and the association was replicated in an independent cohort. Because counts were too low, some 17 rarely observed V segments, including chromosome 9 orphons, were excluded from the earlier analysis of several hundred of the donors. For the cohort, immune exposure information was limited to CMV serostatus. A total of fewer than 200 TCR beta chains were listed by the study as associated with cytomegalovirus. At a false discovery rate of 0.05, a later analysis linked about 16,000 TCR beta sequences to specific HLA alleles. A later genetic analysis reported fewer N-insertions in productive TCRs among donors in an Asian-associated ancestry cluster than the roughly 690-donor mean. Because the 87-base-pair reads could not distinguish some IMGT-functional V segments, including TRBV6-2 and TRBV6-3, those segments were excluded. Assigning TCR associations to individual alleles was difficult when HLA alleles, especially DR and DQ, strongly co-occurred. Broadly in line with IMGT annotations, most TCR beta V segments showed up in productive rearrangements about 87% or about 30% of the time in an earlier analysis of approximately 600 of the donors. Correlated functional status among segregating V segments might be attributable to linkage disequilibrium, but an unknown experimental factor could not be ruled out. A later analysis reported that several top co-occurrence clusters appeared linked to parvovirus B19, influenza, CMV and Epstein-Barr virus. Sequencing depth was assumed to be roughly uniform across donors in the presence/absence analyses, though that assumption may not hold. In a later analysis, most CMV-associated TCR beta chains were found to appear HLA-restricted, with HLA associations seemingly driven largely by CMV exposure. According to a later analysis, TCR association rates differed among HLA loci, with DRB1 alleles showing the most associated TCRs and HLA-C alleles showing the fewest. The classifier was reported to diagnose cytomegalovirus status with high specificity and sensitivity in both the original cohort and the validation cohort. Most TCR sequences were seen in very few donors, while some public TCRs were found in many individuals. HLA typing was unavailable for some donors at each locus, so association tests used only the typed subset.

V loses 1 base of germline sequence and J loses 4 bases, and the interval between the two ends is 13 bases. The CDR3 has 15 amino acids, counting the end cysteine and phenylalanine. Kept here is only the CDR3 DNA, which spans 45 bases and is read in frame from base 1. Taken from the germline V gene, the CDR1 and CDR2 loops are SGHAT and FQNNGV. In total, more than 500 healthy bone marrow donors made up the cohort. All cohort members were sampled while nominally healthy, although unrecorded immune exposures were likely present. The donor tested CMV seronegative, placing the donor among the 300 to 450 seronegative members of the cohort. A peripheral blood sample was provided by each donor, and peripheral blood mononuclear cells were used for TCR beta sequencing. Genomic DNA extraction from the blood cell samples was performed with the Qiagen DNeasy Blood Extraction Kit. Library generation was performed with the immunoSEQ multiplex PCR assay. A mixture of 60 forward primers for TCR Vbeta segments and 13 reverse primers for TCR Jbeta segments was used in the multiplex PCR. The CDR3 region of rearranged TCR beta genes was amplified from genomic DNA with a multiplex PCR assay. Amplified TCR beta libraries were sequenced as 87-base-pair reads on the Illumina HiSeq System. From the authors' description of their analysis: A later analysis counted approximately 74 million unique TCR beta chains across the 670 or so repertoires, and around 12 million of these chains were shared by at least two donors. Raw reads were error-corrected and collapsed into unique sequences by a nearest-neighbor algorithm in which closely related sequences were merged to remove PCR and sequencing errors. CDR3 sequences were aligned to IMGT reference sequences to assign V, D and J gene segments. Each retained sequence needed at least a six-nucleotide match to both a V gene segment and a J gene segment. Rearrangements were called productive when the CDR3 lacked stop codons and stayed in frame with V and J; all others were non-productive. Following IMGT convention, CDR3 was defined as the stretch from the second conserved V-encoded cysteine to the conserved J-encoded phenylalanine. The earlier analysis of 500 to 650 of the donors excluded any sequence lacking an unambiguous match to a single V gene segment. An earlier analysis of 587 of the donors called V segments functional above 56.7% productive rearrangements and segregating when the between-donor standard deviation exceeded 5%. A statistical classification framework was built for diagnosing cytomegalovirus status from the catalog of TCR beta chain sequences. In a later analysis, V and J genes were assigned by comparing TCR nucleotide sequences against IMGT/GENE-DB human TR gene sequences. The TCRdist pipeline was used in a later analysis to assign CDR3 sequences and most-parsimonious VDJ recombination scenarios. In a later analysis, every TCR beta chain was defined by the combination of its CDR3 amino acid sequence and its V-gene family, and reads without a unique V-gene family were dropped. In a later analysis, approximately 590 highly shared, low-generation-probability nucleotide sequences were removed to address suspected cross-contamination and a sequencing artifact. In a later analysis, a clonal expansion index for each public chain was calculated from normalized within-repertoire ranks of inferred template counts. A later analysis computed generation probabilities with a VDJ recombination model fitted to out-of-frame rearrangements, and checked the results against IGoR. Hypergeometric tests were used in a later analysis to score TCR-TCR, TCR-HLA and TCR-CMV co-occurrence, with a repertoire-size bias correction applied to the TCR pairs. False discovery rates were estimated in a later analysis by permuting HLA or CMV assignments 20 times. In a later analysis, co-occurring TCRs were grouped with DBSCAN, and TCRdist sequence similarity was added when clustering was performed within HLA-allele-positive subsets. For co-occurrence clustering, repertoires with fewer than 30,000 or more than 120,000 public chains were excluded, along with 4 to 6 repertoires with anomalous nucleotide sharing. TCRdb mirrors the immuneACCESS table, restricted to in-frame sequences. Some clones are absent from its copies; in checked studies, under half trace to an unresolved V gene, and the reason for the others is unknown. From that table come the V and J calls and clone size; the DNA was used to work out D and trimming. The sample has about 150,000 clones on record, about 74% of them singletons. The ten largest make up roughly 4.2% of the sample.

As to this clone: Its antigen is unknown. No clone much larger than this one lies a single base away; base qualities are absent.

The chain joins TRBV11-2 to TRBJ1-2; matching of 6 bases hints at TRBD1 as the D gene. The sequence came from a woman in her thirties or forties in good health and CMV-seronegative. The sequenced sample was PBMCs. At the DNA level, the sequence is TGTGCCAGCAGCTTAGGCAGCGGGACACTCTATGGCTACACCTTC. Its translation reads: CASSLGSGTLYGYTF.